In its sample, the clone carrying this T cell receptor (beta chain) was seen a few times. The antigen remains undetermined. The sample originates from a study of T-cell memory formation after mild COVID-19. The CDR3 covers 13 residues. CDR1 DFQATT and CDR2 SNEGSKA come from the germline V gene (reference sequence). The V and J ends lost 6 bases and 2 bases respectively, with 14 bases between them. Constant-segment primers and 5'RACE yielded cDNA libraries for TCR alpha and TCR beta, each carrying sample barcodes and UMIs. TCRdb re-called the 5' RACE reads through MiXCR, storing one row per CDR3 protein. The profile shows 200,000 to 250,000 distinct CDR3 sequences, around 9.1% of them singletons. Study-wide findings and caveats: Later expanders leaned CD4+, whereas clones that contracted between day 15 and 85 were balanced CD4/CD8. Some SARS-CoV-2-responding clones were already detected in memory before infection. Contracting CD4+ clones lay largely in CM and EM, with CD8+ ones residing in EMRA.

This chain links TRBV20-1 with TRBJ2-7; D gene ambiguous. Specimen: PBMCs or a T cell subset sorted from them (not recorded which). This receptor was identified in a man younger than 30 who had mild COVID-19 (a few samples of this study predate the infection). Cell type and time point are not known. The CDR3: CSAKSPSTYEQYF. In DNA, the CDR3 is TGCAGTGCCAAGAGCCCCTCAACCTACGAGCAGTACTTC.